This T cell receptor beta chain comes out of a study of OX40 agonist ivuxolimab in advanced cancers. Study-wide findings and caveats: Clonal expansion from baseline to week 6 occurred in both CD4+ and CD8+ T cells.

A word on this clone: Its matching antigen is unknown.

The method was immunoSEQ multiplex PCR; TCRdb's version includes in-frame clones alone and lacks a portion of them. Here the sample spans about 25,000 clones, 65% to 90% being singletons. This CDR3 is 15 amino acids long. Germline V gene data show CDR1 as MNHEY and CDR2 as SVGAGI. The junction had 1 base not matched to a gene; V was cut back by 0 bases and J by 4 bases. V is TRBV6-5 and J is TRBJ2-5, with 11 nucleotides matching TRBD1. Sequences were derived from CD4+ or CD8+ T cells sorted from blood, sampled in a trial of the OX40 agonist ivuxolimab. The receptor was derived from an adult with an advanced solid tumor such as melanoma, head and neck, liver or kidney cancer. The CDR3 spells CASSYSGTGGETQYF. The CDR3 DNA sequence: TGTGCCAGCAGTTACTCGGGGACAGGGGGAGAGACCCAGTACTTC.